A selection of T cell receptor beta chains follows, all from one sample in a study of T cells in tumors after PD-1 blockade. The repertoire was sequenced with immunoSEQ multiplex PCR; TCRdb's copy has only in-frame clones and lacks some. Here the sample spans some 60,000 clones, around four fifths being singletons. This material consisted of PBMCs, taken before anti-PD-1 treatment. Source of these receptors: a human donor with basal cell carcinoma. Each CDR3 is given with its conserved first and last residue. D genes are given only for firm matches. A clone size is listed for some rows: how often the clone was seen (once, few, many), or a class if it is expanded.

d_gene: NA
abundance: once
v_gene: TRBV4-1
j_gene: TRBJ1-1
CDR3aa: CASSPYGGVSEAFF

d_gene: NA
abundance: NA
v_gene: TRBV7-6
j_gene: TRBJ2-5
CDR3aa: CASSATKTQYF

d_gene: NA
abundance: once
v_gene: TRBV6-5
j_gene: TRBJ2-4
CDR3aa: CASSRDLKNIQYF

d_gene: NA
abundance: NA
v_gene: TRBV11-1
j_gene: TRBJ2-3
CDR3aa: CASSSDRGLGTQYF

d_gene: NA
abundance: NA
v_gene: TRBV6-6
j_gene: TRBJ1-1
CDR3aa: CASKSGGQHEAFF

d_gene: TRBD1
abundance: NA
v_gene: TRBV5-1
j_gene: TRBJ1-2
CDR3aa: CASSLAEGAGYGYTF

d_gene: TRBD1
abundance: NA
v_gene: TRBV19
j_gene: TRBJ1-2
CDR3aa: CASSLASGTANYGYTF

d_gene: NA
abundance: NA
v_gene: TRBV12-5
j_gene: TRBJ1-3
CDR3aa: CASGLPLDSRGASRDTIYF

d_gene: NA
abundance: few
v_gene: TRBV4-2
j_gene: TRBJ2-2
CDR3aa: CASSQGGMLLRDTNTGELFF

d_gene: TRBD1
abundance: NA
v_gene: TRBV6-4
j_gene: TRBJ2-3
CDR3aa: CASSATGEADTQYF

d_gene: NA
abundance: NA
v_gene: TRBV5-1
j_gene: TRBJ1-1
CDR3aa: CASSSGLRGGTEAFF

d_gene: TRBD1
abundance: NA
v_gene: TRBV7-9
j_gene: TRBJ1-2
CDR3aa: CASSLGGGDSNYGYTF

d_gene: TRBD2
abundance: NA
v_gene: TRBV2
j_gene: TRBJ2-1
CDR3aa: CASSVQRGGQFF

d_gene: NA
abundance: NA
v_gene: TRBV4-1
j_gene: TRBJ1-5
CDR3aa: CASSQGGLLSNQPQHF

d_gene: TRBD1
abundance: NA
v_gene: TRBV19
j_gene: TRBJ2-2
CDR3aa: CASSIGTGGFGGELFF

d_gene: TRBD2
abundance: NA
v_gene: TRBV5-6
j_gene: TRBJ2-3
CDR3aa: CASSFMGLAGTDTQYF

d_gene: NA
abundance: NA
v_gene: TRBV2
j_gene: TRBJ1-2
CDR3aa: CASTNEGYGYTF

d_gene: NA
abundance: NA
v_gene: TRBV2
j_gene: TRBJ2-7
CDR3aa: CASSREVRGPYEQYF

d_gene: NA
abundance: NA
v_gene: TRBV9
j_gene: TRBJ2-7
CDR3aa: CASSRSDARGIYEQYF

d_gene: NA
abundance: once
v_gene: TRBV7-8
j_gene: TRBJ1-1
CDR3aa: CASSTAAGPGTEAFF

d_gene: NA
abundance: NA
v_gene: TRBV6-2/TRBV6-3
j_gene: TRBJ1-4
CDR3aa: CASSYSGVTNEKLFF

d_gene: TRBD2
abundance: once
v_gene: TRBV18
j_gene: TRBJ2-1
CDR3aa: CASSPPSGGFYNEQFF

d_gene: NA
abundance: few
v_gene: TRBV30
j_gene: TRBJ1-1
CDR3aa: CAWSRTMNTEAFF

d_gene: NA
abundance: few
v_gene: TRBV5-6
j_gene: TRBJ2-1
CDR3aa: CASSLAYRPEQFF